This is a list of T cell receptor beta chains from one sample in a study of metastatic and nonmetastatic thyroid tumors. TCRdb re-called the PCR reads via MiXCR. This table holds about 93,000 clones, about 12% found once. The sequencing input was blood. The receptors derive from a female donor with papillary thyroid cancer or a benign thyroid nodule (not recorded which). Some clones in this sample may be carry-over from other donors' samples. CDR3s include the opening cysteine and the closing phenylalanine or tryptophan. Fields, in order: D gene, J gene, V gene, clone size, CDR3 DNA, CDR3 protein. D genes are given only for firm matches. Rows give clone size only sometimes, using once, few, many, or a class for an expanded clone.

TRBD2	TRBJ2-2	TRBV13	.	TGTGCCAGCAGCCCCCCCGGCGGGAGACGCACCGGGGAGCTGTTTTTT	CASSPPGGRRTGELFF
.	TRBJ1-1	TRBV18	many	TGTGCCAGCTCACTCACCTACGAGGGAGGAGCTTTCTTT	CASSLTYEGGAFF
TRBD1	TRBJ1-4	TRBV19	few	TGTGCCAGTAGCTTACAGGGGGCGCTTGAAAAACTGTTTTTT	CASSLQGALEKLFF
.	TRBJ2-3	TRBV2	many	TGTGCCAGCAGTGAGTTCGGAGATACGCAGTATTTT	CASSEFGDTQYF
TRBD2	TRBJ2-7	TRBV20-1	.	TGCAGTGGACTACTAGCGGGAAGGTACGAGCAGTACTTC	CSGLLAGRYEQYF
.	TRBJ2-7	TRBV5-6	.	TGTTCCAGCAGCTTTCGGCGTTGGGGCCTCTCCTACGAGCAGTACTTC	CSSSFRRWGLSYEQYF
.	TRBJ2-2	TRBV6-1	few	TGTGCCAGCAAACAGACAGACACCGGGGAGCTGTTTTTT	CASKQTDTGELFF
TRBD2	TRBJ2-7	TRBV20-1	many	TGCAGTGCTAGAGAGGGAGCGGGACTTAACGAGCAGTACTTC	CSAREGAGLNEQYF
.	TRBJ2-2	TRBV20-1	many	TGCAGTGCTAGAGGACTTATGAGCACCGGGGAGCTGTTTTTT	CSARGLMSTGELFF
TRBD2	TRBJ2-1	TRBV4-2	many	TGTGCCAGCAGCCAGCAGACCTTAGCGGGGGCATACAATGAGCAGTTCTTC	CASSQQTLAGAYNEQFF
.	TRBJ1-2	TRBV5-1	once	TGCGCCAGCAGCTTGGGTTTGGGGGCTGGCTATGGCTACACCTTC	CASSLGLGAGYGYTF
.	TRBJ1-4	TRBV5-5	many	TGTGCCAGCAGCTTGCAAACAGGGCGGGGTGAAAAACTGTTTTTT	CASSLQTGRGEKLFF
.	TRBJ2-3	TRBV2	few	TGTGCCAGCAAGGGGGTCTTCACAGATACTCAGTATTTT	CASKGVFTDTQYF
TRBD1	TRBJ2-7	TRBV28	many	TGTGCCAGCAGCCCATTGGGCGGGACAGGATATTACGAGCAGTACTTC	CASSPLGGTGYYEQYF
TRBD1	TRBJ1-1	TRBV11-2	.	TGTGCCAGCGGGGACAGGGAGGGGGCTGAAGCTTTCTTT	CASGDREGAEAFF
.	TRBJ1-4	TRBV28	few	TGTGCCAGCAGTTTAGGCGGGGACGAAAAACTGTTTTTT	CASSLGGDEKLFF
TRBD2	TRBJ2-4	TRBV7-2	many	TGTGCCAGCAGAAAAATGGGACTAGCGGGAGGAAACATTCAGTACTTC	CASRKMGLAGGNIQYF
.	TRBJ1-1	TRBV4-3	many	TGCGCCAGCAGCCAAGTTTCCGCGACTGAAGCTTTCTTT	CASSQVSATEAFF
.	TRBJ2-7	TRBV29-1	few	TGCAGCGTAACCCGGGGGGCAGAAGAGTACTTC	CSVTRGAEEYF
.	TRBJ2-5	TRBV3-1	few	TGTGCCAGCAGCCAAGACGGGTTGGATGAATGGGAGACCCAGTACTTC	CASSQDGLDEWETQYF
.	TRBJ2-1	TRBV27	.	TGTGCCAGCAGTTTATCGGTCCGTAGCAATGAGCAGTTCTTC	CASSLSVRSNEQFF
TRBD1	TRBJ2-3	TRBV18	many	TGTGCCAGCTCACCCGGCCCTAGGGGGCGAAGCACAGATACGCAGTATTTT	CASSPGPRGRSTDTQYF
TRBD1	TRBJ1-5	TRBV19	many	TGTGCCAGTAGTGCTGCCGGGACAGAGGGTCAGCCCCAGCATTTT	CASSAAGTEGQPQHF
TRBD2	TRBJ2-1	TRBV30	many	TGTGCCTGGAGGGGTGGGACTAGCGGGAGCAGGGAGCAGTTCTTC	CAWRGGTSGSREQFF
.	TRBJ2-5	TRBV20-1	.	TGCAGTGCTCCCAGCCCGGGGACAGAGACCCAGTACTTC	CSAPSPGTETQYF
TRBD1	TRBJ1-5	TRBV4-3	many	TGCGCCAGCAGCTTAGGGACAGGGATCGATCAGCCCCAGCATTTT	CASSLGTGIDQPQHF
.	TRBJ2-7	TRBV28	.	TGTGCCAGCAGTTTAGGTTTGGGGGACACGCGTCCGGACTTT	CASSLGLGDTRPDF
TRBD1	TRBJ1-1	TRBV28	many	TGTGCCAGCAGTTGGGTGGCCTCCCGGGACAGGGGATTAAACACTGAAGCTTTCTTT	CASSWVASRDRGLNTEAFF
.	TRBJ2-7	TRBV7-2	.	TGTGCCAGCAGCCTCTTCCTTCGGGCGGCTTACGAGCAGTACTTC	CASSLFLRAAYEQYF
.	TRBJ2-7	TRBV7-3	many	TGTGCCAGCAGCTTACATGGGGGAGGCTCCTACGAGCAGTACTTC	CASSLHGGGSYEQYF
TRBD2	TRBJ2-7	TRBV27	many	TGTGCCAGCAGTTTTAGAAGGACTAGCGGGAGGGCTGAAAAAGCCGAGCAGTACTTC	CASSFRRTSGRAEKAEQYF
TRBD1	TRBJ1-6	TRBV28	few	TGTGCCAGCAGTTTAGGGACAGGGATTAATTCACCCCTCCACTTT	CASSLGTGINSPLHF
.	TRBJ1-3	TRBV30	many	TGTGCCTGGAGCCCGGTTACGCAGGGAAACACCATATATTTT	CAWSPVTQGNTIYF
TRBD2	TRBJ2-3	TRBV7-9	many	TGTGCCAGCAGCTTCCTAGCGGGAGGGGGGGATACGCAGTATTTT	CASSFLAGGGDTQYF
.	TRBJ2-5	TRBV4-3	many	TGCGCCAGCAGCCAACAACAGGGACCCCAAGAGACCCAGTACTTC	CASSQQQGPQETQYF
TRBD1	TRBJ2-7	TRBV20-1	many	TGCAGTGCTAGAGCTGGCAGCCGGGACAGGCACTCCTACGAGCAGTACTTC	CSARAGSRDRHSYEQYF
TRBD2	TRBJ2-5	TRBV11-1	many	TGTGCCAGCAGCCCCTATCCCGGGACTAGCAGCCAAGAGACCCAGTACTTC	CASSPYPGTSSQETQYF
TRBD2	TRBJ2-1	TRBV20-1	many	TGCAGTGCTAGAGATCTAGCGGGAGGGATAGATGAGCAGTTCTTC	CSARDLAGGIDEQFF
TRBD1	TRBJ1-5	TRBV6-1	many	TGTGCCAGCAGACCCCGCACAGGGGTTCGGCAGCCCCAGCATTTT	CASRPRTGVRQPQHF
TRBD2	TRBJ2-1	TRBV7-9	medium-sized	TGTGCCAGCAGCGGGACTAGCGGGAGGTTCGGTGAGCAGTTCTTC	CASSGTSGRFGEQFF
TRBD2	TRBJ2-7	TRBV7-2	many	TGTGCCAGCAGCTTGACTAGCGGGAGGGTTGAGCAGTACTTC	CASSLTSGRVEQYF
.	TRBJ1-5	TRBV2	many	TGTGCCAGCAGTAGGCAGGGGTACGGTCAGCCCCAGCATTTT	CASSRQGYGQPQHF
.	TRBJ2-1	TRBV5-6	many	TGTGCCAGCAGCTTGGCCGGCGCCACTAGTTTAGCTGAGCAGTTCTTC	CASSLAGATSLAEQFF
.	TRBJ2-3	TRBV7-3	.	TGTGCCAGCAGCACCTACCCGTCCACAGATACGCAGTATTTT	CASSTYPSTDTQYF
TRBD1	TRBJ1-6	TRBV7-2	many	TGTGCCAGCAGCTTAGCTGGAGGGACAGGGGTCTCACCCCTCCACTTT	CASSLAGGTGVSPLHF
TRBD1	TRBJ1-1	TRBV6-6	many	TGTGCCAGCAGTTACGTTCTGTCCGGACAGGGGGCGCGGGTTCTTAACACTGAAGCTTTCTTT	CASSYVLSGQGARVLNTEAFF
.	TRBJ2-5	TRBV7-2	many	TGTGCCAGCAGCCCTAGAGGGTCCCAGAGGGAGACCCAGTACTTC	CASSPRGSQRETQYF
TRBD1	TRBJ2-2	TRBV19	.	TGTGCCAGTAGTAGGGACAGGGGGCTGGTTGGGGAGCTGTTTTTT	CASSRDRGLVGELFF
.	TRBJ2-5	TRBV18	many	TGTGCCAGCTCACCAGTTTCTGGGCAGACCCAGTACTTC	CASSPVSGQTQYF